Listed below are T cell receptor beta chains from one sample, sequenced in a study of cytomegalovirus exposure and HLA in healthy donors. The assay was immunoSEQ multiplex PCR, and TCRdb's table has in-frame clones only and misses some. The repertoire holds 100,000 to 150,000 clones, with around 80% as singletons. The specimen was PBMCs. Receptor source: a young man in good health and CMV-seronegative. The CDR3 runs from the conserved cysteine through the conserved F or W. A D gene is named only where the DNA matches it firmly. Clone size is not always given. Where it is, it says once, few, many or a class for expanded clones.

DNA: TGTGCCAGTAGTACGAAAGCTTCTGGGGCCAACGTCCTGACTTTC; CDR3: CASSTKASGANVLTF; D: -; V: TRBV19; J: TRBJ2-6; size: -
DNA: TGTGCCACCTCTCTGGGGGGAATAACAGATACGCAGTATTTT; CDR3: CATSLGGITDTQYF; D: -; V: TRBV7-9; J: TRBJ2-3; size: few
DNA: TGTGCCATCAGGGGATCAGGGGAGACCCAGTACTTC; CDR3: CAIRGSGETQYF; D: -; V: TRBV10-3; J: TRBJ2-5; size: few
DNA: TGCAGCGTTCCACCAGCCAAAGGAGCCAGACTAGCGGCCAATGAGCAGTTCTTC; CDR3: CSVPPAKGARLAANEQFF; D: TRBD2; V: TRBV29-1; J: TRBJ2-1; size: -
DNA: TGTGCCTGGAACGGACTAGCGGGTGGGGCGAACACCGGGGAGCTGTTTTTT; CDR3: CAWNGLAGGANTGELFF; D: TRBD2; V: TRBV30; J: TRBJ2-2; size: -
DNA: TGTGCCACCAGCAGAGATCAGGACAGGGGGAATGAAAAACTGTTTTTT; CDR3: CATSRDQDRGNEKLFF; D: TRBD1; V: TRBV15; J: TRBJ1-4; size: -
DNA: TGTGCCAGCAGTACCCCTCGACAGACACACTCCTACGAGCAGTACTTC; CDR3: CASSTPRQTHSYEQYF; D: -; V: TRBV6-6; J: TRBJ2-7; size: -
DNA: TGTGCCAGCCCTGCGCGGGGCAGTAAGGGCGGCTACACCTTC; CDR3: CASPARGSKGGYTF; D: -; V: TRBV6-4; J: TRBJ1-2; size: -
DNA: TGTGCCAGTAGTATTAGGATGGAGATTAATGAAAAACTGTTTTTT; CDR3: CASSIRMEINEKLFF; D: -; V: TRBV19; J: TRBJ1-4; size: few
DNA: TGCAGTGCTAGGACACTGTACGAGCAGTACTTC; CDR3: CSARTLYEQYF; D: -; V: TRBV20-1; J: TRBJ2-7; size: -
DNA: TGTGCCAGCAGTTTAAGCGCTTTAGGTCGCAATCAGCCCCAGCATTTT; CDR3: CASSLSALGRNQPQHF; D: -; V: TRBV28; J: TRBJ1-5; size: -
DNA: TGTGCCAGCAGTAAAACAGGGGCTGGGAATCAGCCCCAGCATTTT; CDR3: CASSKTGAGNQPQHF; D: TRBD1; V: TRBV6-1; J: TRBJ1-5; size: few
DNA: TGCGCCAGCAGCCCTTCGAGTAGCGGGGGGTACGGGGAGACCCAGTACTTC; CDR3: CASSPSSSGGYGETQYF; D: TRBD2; V: TRBV5-1; J: TRBJ2-5; size: -
DNA: TGCGCCAGCAGCATAGGGGACTCGAACACTGAAGCTTTCTTT; CDR3: CASSIGDSNTEAFF; D: -; V: TRBV5-1; J: TRBJ1-1; size: -
DNA: TGCGCCAGCAGCCAAGGGACAGGGACATATCATGGCTACACCTTC; CDR3: CASSQGTGTYHGYTF; D: TRBD1; V: TRBV4-3; J: TRBJ1-2; size: few
DNA: TGTGCCAGCAGCCCGGAGGCCTTCGGGGAGCTGTTTTTT; CDR3: CASSPEAFGELFF; D: -; V: TRBV7-7; J: TRBJ2-2; size: -
DNA: TGTGCCAGCAGCGTAGTAGCCGGCTCTGGAAACACCATATATTTT; CDR3: CASSVVAGSGNTIYF; D: -; V: TRBV9; J: TRBJ1-3; size: -
DNA: TGTGCCTGGAGTGTACTCTGGAAGCGGGAGAGGTACAATGAGCAGTTCTTC; CDR3: CAWSVLWKRERYNEQFF; D: TRBD2; V: TRBV30; J: TRBJ2-1; size: -
DNA: TGTGCCAGCAGTCACACAGGGAGTGGAGGCTATGGCTACACCTTC; CDR3: CASSHTGSGGYGYTF; D: -; V: TRBV6-1; J: TRBJ1-2; size: -
DNA: TGTGCCAGCAGCTTAGCTGCGGGACGGGGCAATCAGCCCCAGCATTTT; CDR3: CASSLAAGRGNQPQHF; D: -; V: TRBV7-8; J: TRBJ1-5; size: once
DNA: TGTGCCAGCAGCATACGGACCCGGGACAGCTATGGCTACACCTTC; CDR3: CASSIRTRDSYGYTF; D: TRBD1; V: TRBV7-8; J: TRBJ1-2; size: -
DNA: TGTGCCACCAGCAGAGATCAACCCGTCGGGAATGAGCAGTTCTTC; CDR3: CATSRDQPVGNEQFF; D: -; V: TRBV15; J: TRBJ2-1; size: few
DNA: TGTGCCAGCAGTTACCACGGGAGGGGGTATCATTCACCCCTCCACTTT; CDR3: CASSYHGRGYHSPLHF; D: -; V: TRBV6-5; J: TRBJ1-6; size: -
DNA: TGTGCCAGCAGTTTATCGCCAGGCTTCGAGCAGTACTTC; CDR3: CASSLSPGFEQYF; D: -; V: TRBV27; J: TRBJ2-7; size: -
DNA: TGTGCCAGCAGTTCGACGCAGGGACTTAATGAAAAACTGTTTTTT; CDR3: CASSSTQGLNEKLFF; D: -; V: TRBV28; J: TRBJ1-4; size: few
DNA: TGTGCCAGCAGCTCATCTAGCGGAGCCTACGAGCAGTACTTC; CDR3: CASSSSSGAYEQYF; D: TRBD2; V: TRBV11-2; J: TRBJ2-7; size: -
DNA: TGTGCCAGCAGCTGGGACTCAGACCCTAACTATGGCTACACCTTC; CDR3: CASSWDSDPNYGYTF; D: -; V: TRBV5-4; J: TRBJ1-2; size: -
DNA: TGTGCCAGCAGGGAGGGACAGGGGGCCAAAAGATCACCCCTCCACTTT; CDR3: CASREGQGAKRSPLHF; D: TRBD1; V: TRBV6-6; J: TRBJ1-6; size: once
DNA: TGTGCCAGCAGCTTCGCCGGGACAGTAAACTATGGCTACACCTTC; CDR3: CASSFAGTVNYGYTF; D: TRBD1; V: TRBV5-8; J: TRBJ1-2; size: once
DNA: TGTGCCAGCAGCTTAGTAAGGCTAGCGGTTTACAATGAGCAGTTCTTC; CDR3: CASSLVRLAVYNEQFF; D: TRBD2; V: TRBV7-2; J: TRBJ2-1; size: -
DNA: TGTGCCAGCAGTTCTAGGACAGGGGGGATTGTTAACTATGGCTACACCTTC; CDR3: CASSSRTGGIVNYGYTF; D: TRBD1; V: TRBV27; J: TRBJ1-2; size: -
DNA: TGTGCCAGCCTCTCTTTCAATGAGCAGTTCTTC; CDR3: CASLSFNEQFF; D: -; V: TRBV7-2; J: TRBJ2-1; size: once
DNA: TGTGCCAGCAGCTTAGTCCTCAGGGGGAGCCAAGAGACCCAGTACTTC; CDR3: CASSLVLRGSQETQYF; D: TRBD1; V: TRBV11-2; J: TRBJ2-5; size: -
DNA: TGTGCCAGCAGCTTTAGGACAGGGGGGAGGCCCCAGCATTTT; CDR3: CASSFRTGGRPQHF; D: TRBD1; V: TRBV5-8; J: TRBJ1-5; size: few
DNA: TGTGCCAGTACCACAAATAACCGGGACTCTCCCAGGCGCGGGGAGCTGTTTTTT; CDR3: CASTTNNRDSPRRGELFF; D: -; V: TRBV19; J: TRBJ2-2; size: -
DNA: TGTGCCAGCAGTGCCTGGACAGGGGTCACAACTAATGAAAAACTGTTTTTT; CDR3: CASSAWTGVTTNEKLFF; D: TRBD1; V: TRBV27; J: TRBJ1-4; size: -
DNA: TGTGCCAGCAGTTTATACAGCTTCAATCAGCCCCAGCATTTT; CDR3: CASSLYSFNQPQHF; D: -; V: TRBV28; J: TRBJ1-5; size: -
DNA: TGTGCCAGCAGTTTGAACAGGGCCCACTATGGCTACACCTTC; CDR3: CASSLNRAHYGYTF; D: -; V: TRBV28; J: TRBJ1-2; size: -
DNA: TGTGCCAGCAGTTACTCGATCGGGGTGGGCACAGATACGCAGTATTTT; CDR3: CASSYSIGVGTDTQYF; D: -; V: TRBV6-5; J: TRBJ2-3; size: once
DNA: TGTGCCACTAGCGGGAGACCGAACACCGGGGAGCTGTTTTTT; CDR3: CATSGRPNTGELFF; D: TRBD2; V: TRBV28; J: TRBJ2-2; size: -
DNA: TGTGCCAGCAGTGAACGGGGGGGCGCAGATACGCAGTATTTT; CDR3: CASSERGGADTQYF; D: TRBD2; V: TRBV6-4; J: TRBJ2-3; size: -
DNA: TGTGCCAGCAGTGTGGGGGGGACGGGGAACACTGAAGCTTTCTTT; CDR3: CASSVGGTGNTEAFF; D: -; V: TRBV6-1; J: TRBJ1-1; size: -
DNA: TGTGCCAGCAGCCGGGACAGGGAAATTACTAACTATGGCTACACCTTC; CDR3: CASSRDREITNYGYTF; D: -; V: TRBV21-1; J: TRBJ1-2; size: -
DNA: TGTGCCAGCAGCTCCCGACAGGGGGCGACAGGAGAGCAGTACTTC; CDR3: CASSSRQGATGEQYF; D: TRBD1; V: TRBV5-4; J: TRBJ2-5; size: -
DNA: TGTGCCAGCAGCCAGGCAGGGGGCTTTGAGACCCAGTACTTC; CDR3: CASSQAGGFETQYF; D: TRBD1; V: TRBV14; J: TRBJ2-5; size: few
DNA: TGCGCCAGCAGCTTAACTAGCGGGGGCCTTGAGCAGTTCTTC; CDR3: CASSLTSGGLEQFF; D: TRBD2; V: TRBV5-1; J: TRBJ2-1; size: -
DNA: TGTGCCAGCTCACCATTGGTGGCCACCGGGGAGCTGTTTTTT; CDR3: CASSPLVATGELFF; D: -; V: TRBV18; J: TRBJ2-2; size: once
DNA: TGTGCCTGGAGTGTAAGGGACTTAGGGCACTATGGCTACACCTTC; CDR3: CAWSVRDLGHYGYTF; D: -; V: TRBV30; J: TRBJ1-2; size: -
DNA: TGTGCCAGCAGTTATCAGGGCTATGGCTACACCTTC; CDR3: CASSYQGYGYTF; D: -; V: TRBV28; J: TRBJ1-2; size: once
DNA: TGTGCCAGCAGTTACGCCGGGGGGGGATCTACGCAGTATTTT; CDR3: CASSYAGGGSTQYF; D: TRBD2; V: TRBV6-5; J: TRBJ2-3; size: once
DNA: TGTGCCAGCAGCTTAACTGGAGGGGACACTGAAGCTTTCTTT; CDR3: CASSLTGGDTEAFF; D: -; V: TRBV7-3; J: TRBJ1-1; size: -